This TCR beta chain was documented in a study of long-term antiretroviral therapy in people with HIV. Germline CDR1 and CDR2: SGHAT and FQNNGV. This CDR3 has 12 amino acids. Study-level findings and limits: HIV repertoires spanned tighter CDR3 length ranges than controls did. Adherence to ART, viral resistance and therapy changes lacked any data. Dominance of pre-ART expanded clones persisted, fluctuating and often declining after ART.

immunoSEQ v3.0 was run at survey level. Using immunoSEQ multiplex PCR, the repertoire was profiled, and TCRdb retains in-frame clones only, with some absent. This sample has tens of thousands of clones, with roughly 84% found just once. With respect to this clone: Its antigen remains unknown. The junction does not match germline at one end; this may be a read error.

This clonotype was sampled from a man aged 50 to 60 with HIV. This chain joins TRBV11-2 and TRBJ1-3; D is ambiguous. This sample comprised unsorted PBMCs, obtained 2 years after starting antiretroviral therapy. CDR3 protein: CASRLGGNTIYF. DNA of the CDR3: TGTGCCAGCAGATTAGGAGGGAACACCATATATTTT. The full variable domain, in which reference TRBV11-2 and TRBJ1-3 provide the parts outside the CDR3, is EAGVAQSPRYKIIEKRQSVAFWCNPISGHATLYWYQQILGQGPKLLIQFQNNGVVDDSQLPKDRFSAERLKGVDSTLKIQPAKLEDSAVYLCASRLGGNTIYFGEGSWLTVV.